Sequencing of this T cell receptor (beta chain) was carried out in a study of blood T cell repertoires in COVID-19 (dated by TCRdb to about 2020). Notes on the research overall: Samples covering the acute and convalescent phases of COVID-19 were provided by collaborators in the United States, Italy and Spain. The material from the prospective study consisted of cDNA or gDNA derived from T cells, B-cell-depleted T cells, or PBMCs. Deeply sampled blood TCRbeta repertoires from subjects exposed to, actively infected with, or recovered from COVID-19 were included in the dataset. A freely available public database, intended as a resource for researchers studying the immune response to SARS-CoV-2, is where the repertoires were released. The samples were drawn from two sources: the first 160 participants of the ongoing ImmuneRACE study, and 1,000 to 1,500 subjects contributed by 6 global collaborators. Sample metadata almost always included a de-identified subject ID, COVID-19 status, age in years and sex. HLA class I and class II types, where available, came from metadata supplied by the sample provider rather than from assay-based typing. Overall study results and their limits: How much clinical and demographic metadata was included differed by source and by participant, and the metadata was provided uncurated.

The collaborating institutions used their own protocols to collect whole blood in K2EDTA tubes. For TCRbeta analysis, collaborator samples were shipped as frozen whole blood, as isolated PBMCs, or as DNA extracted from either sample type. About this clone itself: Its antigen is currently not known. The sample holds no much larger clone one base away, and base qualities are not on file.

The immunoSEQ Assay, a bias-controlled multiplex PCR, was used to amplify TCRbeta CDR3 regions from genomic DNA. Turning to the authors' computational methods: Nucleated cell counts per sample were estimated from amplification of reference gene primers within the assay. To quantify the absolute abundance of each unique TCRbeta CDR3 rearrangement, sequence reads were collapsed and filtered. For each sample, productive Simpson clonality was calculated as the square root of Simpson's diversity index over productive rearrangements. Entries here come from immuneACCESS through TCRdb and include only in-frame sequences with V and J called. Some clones fail to appear in such tables; in the studies checked, an unresolved V gene covers under half of the shortfall, and the cause of the remainder is unknown. Clone size and V and J calls were adopted from that table, with D and trimming inferred from the DNA. The sample table lists roughly 39,000 clones, just under 95% of them with a count of one. 3.5% to 4.5% of the sample lies in the top ten.

At the junction V is shortened by 4 bases and J by 5 bases, with 5 bases in between. Via the germline V gene (reference sequence), CDR1 is SEHNR and CDR2 FQNEAQ. Including the terminal cysteine and phenylalanine, the CDR3 comprises 11 residues. Only the CDR3 part of the read is kept: 33 bases, read in frame from the first base. The clonotype comes from a human donor with active COVID-19. The donor label of this sample is uncertain. Sequenced: peripheral blood. The chain employs TRBV7-9 and TRBJ2-5; the D gene identity is not certain. The nucleotide sequence is given as TGTGCCAGCAGCTCCCAGGAGACCCAGTACTTC. This gives the protein CASSSQETQYF.